This T cell receptor beta chain stems from a study of T cells after posttransplantation cyclophosphamide. Study-level findings and limits: Donor CD8+ memory clones often dominated recipient blood repertoires at later times. TRB clonality was highly associated with recipient CMV seropositivity and reactivation.

As regards this clone: What it binds is not known.

Germline V gives CDR1 MNHNS, CDR2 SASEGT. The junction had 9 bases not matched to a gene; V was cut back by 4 bases and J by 3 bases. This CDR3 has 15 amino acids. Here immunoSEQ multiplex PCR was the method, and the copy in TCRdb shows in-frame clones only, minus some. This sample carries some 54,000 clones, approximately 94% of them seen once, and the ten largest clones take roughly 3.1%. The chain combines TRBV6-1 with TRBJ2-7; 7 nucleotides line up with TRBD2. The clonotype comes from a woman in her twenties or thirties in good health and a related stem cell transplant donor. Sequencing was performed on PBMCs. This CDR3 is CASSVVGTTHYEQYF. The CDR3, as DNA: TGTGCCAGCAGTGTAGTCGGGACTACCCACTACGAGCAGTACTTC.